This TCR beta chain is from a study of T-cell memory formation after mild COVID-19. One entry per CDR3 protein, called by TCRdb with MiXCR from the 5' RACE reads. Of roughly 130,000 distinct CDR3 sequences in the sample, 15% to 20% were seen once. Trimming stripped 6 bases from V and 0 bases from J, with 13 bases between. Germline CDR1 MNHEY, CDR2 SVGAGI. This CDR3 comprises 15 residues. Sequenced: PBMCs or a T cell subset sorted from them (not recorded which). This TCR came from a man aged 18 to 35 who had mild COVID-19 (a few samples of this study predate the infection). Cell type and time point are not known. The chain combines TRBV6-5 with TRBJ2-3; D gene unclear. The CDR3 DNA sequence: TGTGCCAGCAGGGGGTCCCTCTGGAGCACAGATACGCAGTATTTT. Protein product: CASRGSLWSTDTQYF.